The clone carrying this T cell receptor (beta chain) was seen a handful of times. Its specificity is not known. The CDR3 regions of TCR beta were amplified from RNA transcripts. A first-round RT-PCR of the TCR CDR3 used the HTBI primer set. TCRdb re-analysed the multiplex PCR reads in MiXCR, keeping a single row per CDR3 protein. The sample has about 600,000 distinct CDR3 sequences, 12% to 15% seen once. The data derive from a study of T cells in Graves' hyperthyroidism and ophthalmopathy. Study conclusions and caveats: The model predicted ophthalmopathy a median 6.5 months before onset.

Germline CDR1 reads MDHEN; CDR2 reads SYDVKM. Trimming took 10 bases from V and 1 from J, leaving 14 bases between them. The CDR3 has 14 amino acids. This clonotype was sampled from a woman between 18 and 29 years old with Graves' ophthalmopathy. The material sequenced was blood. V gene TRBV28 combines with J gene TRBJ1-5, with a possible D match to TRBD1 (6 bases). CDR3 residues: CATQGKPSNQPQHF. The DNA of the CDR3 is TGTGCCACCCAGGGGAAGCCAAGCAATCAGCCCCAGCATTTT.